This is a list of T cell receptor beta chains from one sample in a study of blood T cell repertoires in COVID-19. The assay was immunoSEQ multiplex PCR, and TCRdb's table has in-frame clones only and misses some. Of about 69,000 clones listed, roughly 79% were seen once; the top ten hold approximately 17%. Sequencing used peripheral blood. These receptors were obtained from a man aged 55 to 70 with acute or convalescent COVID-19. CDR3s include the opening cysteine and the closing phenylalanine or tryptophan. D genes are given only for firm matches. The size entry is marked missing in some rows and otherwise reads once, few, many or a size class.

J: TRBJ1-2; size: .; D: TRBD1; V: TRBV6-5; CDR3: CASSYFQGGYGYTF; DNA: TGTGCCAGCAGTTACTTCCAGGGGGGCTATGGCTACACCTTC
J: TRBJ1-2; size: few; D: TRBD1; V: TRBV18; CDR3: CASSQDRTSNYGYTF; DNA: TGTGCCAGCTCACAGGACAGGACGAGTAACTATGGCTACACCTTC
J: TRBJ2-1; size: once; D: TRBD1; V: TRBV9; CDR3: CASSAEGTGYNEQFF; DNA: TGTGCCAGCAGCGCAGAGGGGACAGGCTACAATGAGCAGTTCTTC
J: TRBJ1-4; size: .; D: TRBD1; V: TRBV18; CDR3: CASSRTGTVGEKLFF; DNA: TGTGCCAGCTCTAGAACCGGGACAGTGGGAGAAAAACTGTTTTTT
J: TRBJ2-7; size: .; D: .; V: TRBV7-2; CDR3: CASSFRGAGASDPYEQYF; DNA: TGTGCCAGCAGCTTTCGTGGGGCGGGGGCGTCTGATCCCTACGAGCAGTACTTC
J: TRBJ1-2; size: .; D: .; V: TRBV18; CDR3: CASSVDGSGYTF; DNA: TGTGCCAGCTCAGTGGACGGGAGTGGCTACACCTTC
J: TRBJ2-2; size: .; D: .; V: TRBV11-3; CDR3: CASSLEEDGELFF; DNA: TGTGCCAGCAGCTTAGAGGAGGACGGGGAGCTGTTTTTT
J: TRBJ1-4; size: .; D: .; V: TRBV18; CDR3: CASSPRQTREELFF; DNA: TGTGCCAGCTCACCACGGCAGACCAGGGAGGAACTGTTTTTT
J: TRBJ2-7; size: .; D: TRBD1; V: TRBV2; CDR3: CASSRQGFVSYEQYF; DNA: TGTGCCAGCAGTCGACAGGGGTTTGTCTCCTACGAGCAGTACTTC
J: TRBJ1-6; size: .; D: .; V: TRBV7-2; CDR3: CASSAKKVRVDSPLHF; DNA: TGTGCCAGCAGCGCCAAGAAGGTCAGGGTGGATTCACCCCTCCACTTT
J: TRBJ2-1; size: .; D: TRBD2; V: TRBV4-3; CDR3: CASSQVVAGGQDNEQFF; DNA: TGCGCCAGCAGCCAAGTAGTAGCGGGGGGCCAAGACAATGAGCAGTTCTTC
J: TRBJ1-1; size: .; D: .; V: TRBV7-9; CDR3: CASSHTENTEAFF; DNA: TGTGCCAGCAGTCATACAGAGAACACTGAAGCTTTCTTT
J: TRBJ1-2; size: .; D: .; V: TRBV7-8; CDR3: CASSFSSNYGYTF; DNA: TGTGCCAGCAGCTTTTCCAGTAATTATGGCTACACCTTC
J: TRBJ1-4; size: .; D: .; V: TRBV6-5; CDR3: CASSRSGGVNEKLFF; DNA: TGTGCCAGCAGTCGCTCTGGGGGGGTTAATGAAAAACTGTTTTTT
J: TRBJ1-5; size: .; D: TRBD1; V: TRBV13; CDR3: CASSSRRQGANQPQHF; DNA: TGTGCCAGCAGCTCCCGCCGACAGGGGGCTAATCAGCCCCAGCATTTT
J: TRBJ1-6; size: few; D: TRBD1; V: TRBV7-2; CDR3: CASSRTGGLASPLHF; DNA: TGTGCCAGCAGTAGGACAGGGGGATTGGCCTCACCCCTCCACTTT
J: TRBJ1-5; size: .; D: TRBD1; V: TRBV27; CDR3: CASSFFPGGHNQPQHF; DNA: TGTGCCAGCAGTTTTTTCCCAGGGGGCCATAATCAGCCCCAGCATTTT
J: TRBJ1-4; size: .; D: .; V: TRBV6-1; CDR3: CASSERGSGYNEKLFF; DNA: TGTGCCAGCAGTGAGAGAGGGTCGGGCTATAATGAAAAACTGTTTTTT
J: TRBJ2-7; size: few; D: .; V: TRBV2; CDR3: CASCVLYEQYF; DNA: TGTGCCAGCTGCGTACTTTACGAGCAGTACTTC
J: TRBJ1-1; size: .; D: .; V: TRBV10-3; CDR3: CAISIGQGNTEAFF; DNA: TGTGCCATCAGTATTGGGCAGGGGAACACTGAAGCTTTCTTT
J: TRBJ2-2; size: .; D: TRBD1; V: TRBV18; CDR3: CASSQDRTGGLSGELFF; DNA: TGTGCCAGCTCGCAAGACCGGACAGGGGGCTTGTCCGGGGAGCTGTTTTTT
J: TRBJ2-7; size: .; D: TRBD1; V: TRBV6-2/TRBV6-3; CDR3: CASSYSRNRGRTLYEQYF; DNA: TGTGCCAGCAGTTACTCTCGGAACAGGGGGCGGACTCTCTACGAGCAGTACTTC
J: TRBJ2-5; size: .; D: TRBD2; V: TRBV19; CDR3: CASSPSSGGRQETQYF; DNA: TGTGCCAGTAGTCCTTCTAGCGGGGGGCGGCAAGAGACCCAGTACTTC
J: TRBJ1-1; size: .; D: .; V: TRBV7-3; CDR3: CASSSMGGAEAFF; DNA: TGTGCCAGCAGCTCCATGGGAGGGGCTGAAGCTTTCTTT
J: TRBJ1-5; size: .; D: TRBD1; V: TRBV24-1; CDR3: CATGGQFNQPQHF; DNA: TGTGCCACCGGGGGACAGTTCAATCAGCCCCAGCATTTT
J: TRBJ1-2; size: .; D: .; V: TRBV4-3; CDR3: CASSQDGSPNYGYTF; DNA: TGCGCCAGCAGCCAAGATGGGAGTCCTAACTATGGCTACACCTTC
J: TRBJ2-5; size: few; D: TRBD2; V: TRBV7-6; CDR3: CASSSRQGLAGEGGETQYF; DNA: TGTGCCAGCAGCTCGCGGCAAGGACTAGCGGGGGAGGGTGGAGAGACCCAGTACTTC
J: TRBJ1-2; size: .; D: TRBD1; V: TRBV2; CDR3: CASSSDRVGTF; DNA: TGTGCCAGCAGTTCCGACAGGGTTGGCACCTTC
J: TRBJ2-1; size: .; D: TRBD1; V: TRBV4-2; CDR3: CASSRLRDSSYNEQFF; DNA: TGTGCCAGCAGCCGGCTCCGGGACAGCTCCTACAATGAGCAGTTCTTC
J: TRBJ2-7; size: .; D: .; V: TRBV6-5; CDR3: CASSYSWTTYEQYF; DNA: TGTGCCAGCAGTTACTCTTGGACTACCTACGAGCAGTACTTC
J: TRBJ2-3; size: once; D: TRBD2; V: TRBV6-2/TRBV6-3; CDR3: CASSYGRGASTDTQYF; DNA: TGTGCCAGCAGTTACGGGCGGGGGGCCAGCACAGATACGCAGTATTTT
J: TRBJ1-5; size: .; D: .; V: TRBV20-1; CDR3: CSASAGVSNQPQHF; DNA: TGCAGTGCTAGTGCGGGGGTGAGCAATCAGCCCCAGCATTTT